The text below deals with one T cell receptor (beta chain). Antigen unknown. The data were taken from a study of follicular helper T cells after annual influenza vaccination. Overall study context: Across the 2013-2014, 2014-2015 and 2015-2016 vaccination seasons, some subjects were resampled.

Clones were read by immunoSEQ multiplex PCR, and TCRdb kept only the in-frame ones, dropping some. The profile shows about 720 clones, roughly 65% of them singletons. Time point: 2013-2014 season, 7 days after vaccination. Blood volume per time point ranged from about 35 to 110 mL. Findings of the study overall: Day 7 ICOS+CD38+ clones were most often found later in ICOS-CD38- cTfh cells.

The starting material was CXCR5+ CD38+ circulating T follicular helper cells from blood, obtained 7 days after influenza vaccination. The subset is: circulating Tfh, non-naive CD4+CXCR5+PD-1+ (ICOS+CD38+ or ICOS-CD38-). This sequence was found in an adult who received the influenza vaccine.

As DNA, the CDR3 is TGTGCCAGTAGTATGCGCGGAGGAAACACCATATATTTT. This gives the protein CASSMRGGNTIYF. This chain uses TRBV19 with TRBJ1-3; D gene unclear. Germline V gene sequence: CDR1 LNHDA, CDR2 SQIVND (reference sequence). The CDR3 totals 13 residues. The V gene lost 3 bases and the J gene lost 4 bases, with 7 bases spanning the gap. Full variable domain (missing parts from reference TRBV19 and TRBJ1-3): DGGITQSPKYLFRKEGQNVTLSCEQNLNHDAMYWYRQDPGQGLRLIYYSQIVNDFQKGDIAEGYSVSREKKESFPLTVTSAQKNPTAFYLCASSMRGGNTIYFGEGSWLTVV.